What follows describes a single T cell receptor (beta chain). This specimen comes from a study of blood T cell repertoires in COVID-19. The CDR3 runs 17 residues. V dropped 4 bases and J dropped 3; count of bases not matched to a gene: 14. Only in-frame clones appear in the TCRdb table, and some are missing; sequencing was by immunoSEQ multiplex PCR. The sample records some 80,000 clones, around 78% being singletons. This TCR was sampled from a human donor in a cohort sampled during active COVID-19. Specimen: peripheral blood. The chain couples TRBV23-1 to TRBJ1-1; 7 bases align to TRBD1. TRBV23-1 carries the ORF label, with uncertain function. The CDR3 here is CASSPSDRDIPHTEAFF. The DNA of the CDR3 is TGCGCCAGCAGTCCCAGCGACAGGGACATCCCGCACACTGAAGCTTTCTTT.